These 4 T cell receptor beta chains originate from one sample sequenced in a study of blood T cell repertoires in COVID-19. Repertoires were generated with immunoSEQ multiplex PCR, while TCRdb's copy carries only in-frame clones and drops some. Here the sample spans some 200,000 clones, 82% being singletons. The specimen sequenced was peripheral blood. The origin of the receptors is a woman between 65 and 79 years old with COVID-19, enrolled during active disease.

This chain joins TRBV12-5 and TRBJ1-2; the D is unclear. Germline V lookup: CDR1 LGHNT, CDR2 FRNRAP. The germline V and J ends were trimmed by 3 bases and 8 bases, with 10 bases remaining between them. This CDR3 contains 12 residues. CDR3 nucleotides: TGTGCTAGTGGTTTACTAGGGTTGGGCTACACCTTC. Translating gives CASGLLGLGYTF.

This sequence joins TRBV28 and TRBJ1-2; unclear D gene. CDR1 is MDHEN, CDR2 SYDVKM, per germline. The CDR3 is made up of 11 amino acids. The V end lost 8 bases, the J end lost 0 bases, and 4 bases lay between the germline ends. The chain's CDR3 is CASLSNYGYTF. CDR3 DNA sequence: TGTGCCAGCCTTTCTAACTATGGCTACACCTTC.

The V gene is TRBV6-5, the J gene TRBJ1-1; a weak D match, TRBD1 (6 bases). The V gene's germline CDR1 is MNHEY and CDR2 SVGAGI. This CDR3 is 11 amino acids long. The V gene lost 10 bases and the J gene lost 4 bases, with 10 bases spanning the gap. CDR3 DNA: TGTGCCACGAAACAGGGCACTGAAGCTTTCTTT. Its protein is CATKQGTEAFF.

This chain joins TRBV6-2 or TRBV6-3 and TRBJ2-1; TRBD2 aligns across 10 bases. Per germline, CDR1 MNHEY and CDR2 SVGEGT. The CDR3 is 16 residues long. V shed 7 bases and J 5 bases; nucleotides not matched to a gene: 11. The CDR3 spells CASTPRAGGGNNEQFF. The DNA of the CDR3 is TGTGCCAGCACCCCACGAGCGGGAGGGGGGAACAATGAGCAGTTCTTC.